A selection of T cell receptor beta chains follows, all from one sample in a study of T-cell reconstitution after alpha-beta-depleted transplantation in children. TCRdb used MiXCR to reprocess the PCR reads, holding one entry per CDR3 protein. The sample contains a few hundred thousand distinct CDR3 sequences, over 8% of which appear only once. The starting material was PBMCs from the stem cell graft donor, obtained from the stem cell graft. The receptor set was obtained from a human donor who donated a stem cell graft to a child with SCID. The CDR3 runs from the conserved cysteine through the conserved F or W. The order of the fields is V gene, D gene, J gene, clone size, CDR3 protein, CDR3 DNA. D genes are given only for firm matches. Size tells how often a clone was seen (once, few, many) or the class of an expanded clone, and some rows leave it out.

V: TRBV3-1
D: TRBD2
J: TRBJ2-1
size: many
CDR3: CASSYQTSGSQFF
DNA: TGTGCCAGCAGTTATCAGACTAGCGGGTCCCAGTTCTTC

V: TRBV15
D: NA
J: TRBJ1-4
size: NA
CDR3: CATSRDDEKLFF
DNA: TGTGCCACCAGCAGAGATGATGAAAAACTGTTTTTT

V: TRBV6-4
D: NA
J: TRBJ2-3
size: few
CDR3: CASSDSSVSPAQYF
DNA: TGTGCCAGCAGTGACTCATCGGTTTCCCCCGCGCAGTATTTT

V: TRBV25-1
D: NA
J: TRBJ1-2
size: NA
CDR3: CASSEWVADLYGYTF
DNA: TGTGCCAGCAGTGAATGGGTGGCAGATCTCTATGGCTACACCTTC

V: TRBV11-3
D: NA
J: TRBJ2-5
size: many
CDR3: CASSNGGETQYF
DNA: TGTGCCAGCAGCAACGGGGGTGAGACCCAGTACTTC

V: TRBV6-1
D: NA
J: TRBJ1-3
size: NA
CDR3: CASSEDRVRNTIYF
DNA: TGTGCCAGCAGTGAAGACAGGGTTCGAAACACCATATATTTT

V: TRBV7-9
D: TRBD1
J: TRBJ2-7
size: NA
CDR3: CASSLGQGIPEQYF
DNA: TGTGCCAGCAGCCTGGGACAGGGGATTCCCGAGCAGTACTTC

V: TRBV3-1
D: NA
J: TRBJ2-5
size: few
CDR3: CASSQDFGAQYF
DNA: TGTGCCAGCAGCCAAGATTTCGGGGCCCAGTACTTC

V: TRBV27
D: NA
J: TRBJ2-7
size: NA
CDR3: CASSSKGYEQYF
DNA: TGTGCCAGCAGTTCGAAGGGCTACGAGCAGTACTTC

V: TRBV10-3
D: TRBD1
J: TRBJ2-7
size: many
CDR3: CAISESTGADLQYF
DNA: TGTGCCATCAGTGAGTCGACAGGGGCAGATCTCCAGTACTTC

V: TRBV10-3
D: NA
J: TRBJ2-2
size: few
CDR3: CAIRDSVGELFF
DNA: TGTGCCATCAGGGACAGTGTTGGGGAGCTGTTTTTT

V: TRBV5-6
D: NA
J: TRBJ2-7
size: NA
CDR3: CASSLEGRKEQYF
DNA: TGTGCCAGCAGCTTGGAGGGACGGAAGGAGCAGTACTTC

V: TRBV12-5
D: NA
J: TRBJ2-3
size: few
CDR3: CASGSADTDTQYF
DNA: TGTGCTAGTGGTTCGGCAGACACAGATACGCAGTATTTT

V: TRBV4-1
D: TRBD1
J: TRBJ2-7
size: many
CDR3: CASSQDLQGAQYEQYF
DNA: TGCGCCAGCAGCCAAGATCTACAGGGGGCCCAGTACGAGCAGTACTTC

V: TRBV20-1
D: TRBD2
J: TRBJ2-7
size: NA
CDR3: CSARPGGYEQYF
DNA: TGCAGTGCTCGGCCGGGGGGGTACGAGCAGTACTTC

V: TRBV10-3
D: NA
J: TRBJ2-3
size: few
CDR3: CAISQVGDTDTQYF
DNA: TGTGCCATCAGTCAGGTGGGAGACACAGATACGCAGTATTTT

V: TRBV7-2
D: NA
J: TRBJ2-7
size: few
CDR3: CASSLYWPYEQYF
DNA: TGTGCCAGCAGCTTATACTGGCCCTACGAGCAGTACTTC

V: TRBV11-2
D: NA
J: TRBJ1-1
size: NA
CDR3: CASSLLGRKVGNTEAFF
DNA: TGTGCCAGCAGCTTATTGGGGAGGAAGGTCGGGAACACTGAAGCTTTCTTT

V: TRBV7-6
D: TRBD1
J: TRBJ2-7
size: NA
CDR3: CASSGLTGVRYEQYF
DNA: TGTGCCAGCAGCGGGTTGACAGGGGTTCGCTACGAGCAGTACTTC

V: TRBV2
D: TRBD2
J: TRBJ2-3
size: NA
CDR3: CAFSFGASGGGSTDTQYF
DNA: TGTGCCTTCAGTTTCGGGGCTAGCGGGGGGGGAAGCACAGATACGCAGTATTTT

V: TRBV10-2
D: TRBD1
J: TRBJ2-3
size: few
CDR3: CASSIGTVTDTQYF
DNA: TGCGCCAGCAGTATCGGGACAGTTACAGATACGCAGTATTTT

V: TRBV20-1
D: TRBD2
J: TRBJ2-1
size: NA
CDR3: CSATALAGGLGEQFF
DNA: TGCAGTGCCACCGCACTAGCGGGGGGGCTCGGTGAGCAGTTCTTC

V: TRBV7-8
D: NA
J: TRBJ2-6
size: NA
CDR3: CASSFARRFREAGANVLTF
DNA: TGTGCCAGCAGCTTTGCCCGACGATTCAGAGAGGCTGGGGCCAACGTCCTGACTTTC

V: TRBV12-3/TRBV12-4
D: NA
J: TRBJ2-7
size: NA
CDR3: CASSSIYEQYF
DNA: TGTGCCAGCAGTTCAATCTACGAGCAGTACTTC

V: TRBV29-1
D: NA
J: TRBJ2-7
size: many
CDR3: CSALSGNSYEQYF
DNA: TGCAGCGCCCTTTCTGGGAATTCGTACGAGCAGTACTTC

V: TRBV18
D: NA
J: TRBJ1-1
size: NA
CDR3: CASSPGESSTEAFF
DNA: TGTGCCAGCTCACCGGGGGAGTCCAGCACTGAAGCTTTCTTT

V: TRBV29-1
D: TRBD2
J: TRBJ2-3
size: few
CDR3: CSVVAGVTDTQYF
DNA: TGCAGCGTTGTAGCGGGGGTCACAGATACGCAGTATTTT

V: TRBV7-3
D: NA
J: TRBJ2-1
size: NA
CDR3: CASSSGHEQFF
DNA: TGTGCCAGCAGCTCAGGCCATGAGCAGTTCTTC

V: TRBV12-3/TRBV12-4
D: NA
J: TRBJ2-1
size: many
CDR3: CASSLAPVDEQFF
DNA: TGTGCCAGCAGCTTGGCCCCAGTCGATGAGCAGTTCTTC

V: TRBV25-1
D: NA
J: TRBJ1-1
size: NA
CDR3: CASQVGMNTEAFF
DNA: TGTGCCAGCCAGGTTGGAATGAACACTGAAGCTTTCTTT

V: TRBV3-1
D: TRBD2
J: TRBJ2-5
size: few
CDR3: CASSQSTSGQETQYF
DNA: TGTGCCAGCAGCCAGAGCACTAGCGGCCAAGAGACCCAGTACTTC

V: TRBV5-1
D: TRBD1
J: TRBJ1-1
size: NA
CDR3: CASSTGQLSDRGKSAFF
DNA: TGCGCCAGCAGCACGGGACAGCTTAGCGATCGGGGAAAGTCGGCTTTCTTT

V: TRBV7-9
D: NA
J: TRBJ1-2
size: many
CDR3: CASSPGQNYGYTF
DNA: TGTGCCAGCAGCCCAGGACAGAACTATGGCTACACCTTC

V: TRBV7-3
D: NA
J: TRBJ2-3
size: NA
CDR3: CASSLGLWATDTQYF
DNA: TGTGCCAGCAGCTTAGGCCTTTGGGCCACAGATACGCAGTATTTT

V: TRBV6-5
D: NA
J: TRBJ1-2
size: NA
CDR3: CASSYSTIAVGNYGYTF
DNA: TGTGCCAGCAGTTACTCGACGATCGCTGTGGGGAACTATGGCTACACCTTC

V: TRBV12-3/TRBV12-4
D: TRBD2
J: TRBJ2-1
size: many
CDR3: CASSLGGAAGGHYNEQFF
DNA: TGTGCCAGCAGTTTAGGGGGCGCAGCGGGGGGGCATTACAATGAGCAGTTCTTC

V: TRBV12-3/TRBV12-4
D: TRBD2
J: TRBJ2-5
size: NA
CDR3: CASSPLVWRGGPIETQYF
DNA: TGTGCCAGCAGCCCCCTGGTTTGGCGGGGGGGCCCGATTGAGACCCAGTACTTC

V: TRBV5-1
D: TRBD1
J: TRBJ2-7
size: NA
CDR3: CASSLGTGEKYEQYF
DNA: TGCGCCAGCAGCTTGGGAACAGGGGAGAAATACGAGCAGTACTTC

V: TRBV5-6
D: TRBD1
J: TRBJ1-1
size: few
CDR3: CASSSTGRTEAFF
DNA: TGTGCCAGCAGCTCGACAGGGAGAACTGAAGCTTTCTTT

V: TRBV27
D: NA
J: TRBJ1-2
size: few
CDR3: CASSLNLNYGYTF
DNA: TGTGCCAGCAGTTTAAATCTTAACTATGGCTACACCTTC